Listed below are T cell receptor beta chains from one sample, sequenced in a study of cytomegalovirus exposure and HLA in healthy donors. Profiling relied on immunoSEQ multiplex PCR, and the TCRdb table lists in-frame clones only, not all of them. The repertoire consists of about 84,000 clones, with roughly 93% occurring once and the leading ten covering over 2%. The sample taken for sequencing was PBMCs. The source is a man aged 30 to 45 in good health and CMV-seronegative. The CDR3 runs from the conserved cysteine through the conserved F or W. The order of the fields is clone size, J gene, V gene, D gene, CDR3 DNA, CDR3 protein. The D gene is left open where the match is weak. A clone size is listed for some rows: how often the clone was seen (once, few, many), or a class if it is expanded.

abundance: NA; j_gene: TRBJ2-5; v_gene: TRBV11-2; d_gene: TRBD1; CDR3nt: TGTGCCAGCAGCCCCGGACCGACAGGGGGGGAGACCCAGTACTTC; CDR3aa: CASSPGPTGGETQYF
abundance: NA; j_gene: TRBJ1-4; v_gene: TRBV6-5; d_gene: NA; CDR3nt: TGTGCCAGCGGAGAGCAGGGTCGTGTCTTTGAAAAACTGTTTTTT; CDR3aa: CASGEQGRVFEKLFF
abundance: NA; j_gene: TRBJ2-7; v_gene: TRBV7-3; d_gene: NA; CDR3nt: TGTGCCAGCAGCCAAGGGGGGGCGCGGAACGAGCAGTACTTC; CDR3aa: CASSQGGARNEQYF
abundance: NA; j_gene: TRBJ2-3; v_gene: TRBV4-1; d_gene: NA; CDR3nt: TGCGCCAGCAGCCCATTACCGACCGGACATAGCACAGATACGCAGTATTTT; CDR3aa: CASSPLPTGHSTDTQYF
abundance: few; j_gene: TRBJ2-7; v_gene: TRBV7-9; d_gene: TRBD1; CDR3nt: TGTGCCAGCAGCTTCGGGGGGACAGGGGGCCACGAGCAGTACTTC; CDR3aa: CASSFGGTGGHEQYF
abundance: NA; j_gene: TRBJ1-2; v_gene: TRBV18; d_gene: NA; CDR3nt: TGTGCCAGCTCACCACCTACAGGGACCCTTAACTATGGCTACACCTTC; CDR3aa: CASSPPTGTLNYGYTF
abundance: NA; j_gene: TRBJ1-5; v_gene: TRBV30; d_gene: TRBD1; CDR3nt: TGTGCCTGGAGCGAACCTACCGGGACAGTAAACAATCAGCCCCAGCATTTT; CDR3aa: CAWSEPTGTVNNQPQHF
abundance: NA; j_gene: TRBJ2-6; v_gene: TRBV5-1; d_gene: TRBD1; CDR3nt: TGCGCCAGCAGCTTACAGGGGGCGAACTCTGGGGCCAACGTCCTGACTTTC; CDR3aa: CASSLQGANSGANVLTF
abundance: once; j_gene: TRBJ1-6; v_gene: TRBV5-1; d_gene: TRBD1; CDR3nt: TGCGCCAGCAGCTACAACACAGGGGGAGCAACCTATAATTCACCCCTCCACTTT; CDR3aa: CASSYNTGGATYNSPLHF
abundance: NA; j_gene: TRBJ1-4; v_gene: TRBV10-3; d_gene: TRBD1; CDR3nt: TGTGCCATCAGTGAGCGCGGACAGGGGACTAATGAAAAACTGTTTTTT; CDR3aa: CAISERGQGTNEKLFF
abundance: NA; j_gene: TRBJ1-2; v_gene: TRBV28; d_gene: TRBD1; CDR3nt: TGTGCCAGCAGTTCGAGGGACAGCTATGGCTACACCTTC; CDR3aa: CASSSRDSYGYTF
abundance: NA; j_gene: TRBJ2-3; v_gene: TRBV7-3; d_gene: NA; CDR3nt: TGTGCCAGCAGCCCCACAGGGAGCACAGATACGCAGTATTTT; CDR3aa: CASSPTGSTDTQYF
abundance: NA; j_gene: TRBJ1-4; v_gene: TRBV5-1; d_gene: NA; CDR3nt: TGCGCCAGCAGCTTTGGAGCAGACGTTGAAAAACTGTTTTTT; CDR3aa: CASSFGADVEKLFF
abundance: NA; j_gene: TRBJ1-5; v_gene: TRBV6-5; d_gene: NA; CDR3nt: TGTGCCAGCAGTTACGGACTATCTCAGCCCCAGCATTTT; CDR3aa: CASSYGLSQPQHF
abundance: NA; j_gene: TRBJ1-6; v_gene: TRBV7-8; d_gene: NA; CDR3nt: TGTGCCAGCAGCTTCTTGGGGCCTCGCAGTTCACCCCTCCACTTT; CDR3aa: CASSFLGPRSSPLHF
abundance: NA; j_gene: TRBJ2-2; v_gene: TRBV5-6; d_gene: NA; CDR3nt: TGTGCCAGCAGCCCGACAGTCACCGGGGAGCTGTTTTTT; CDR3aa: CASSPTVTGELFF
abundance: few; j_gene: TRBJ1-6; v_gene: TRBV19; d_gene: TRBD1; CDR3nt: TGTGCCAGCGGGGACAGGATGGATTCACCCCTCCACTTT; CDR3aa: CASGDRMDSPLHF
abundance: NA; j_gene: TRBJ2-1; v_gene: TRBV7-2; d_gene: TRBD2; CDR3nt: TGTGCCAGCAGCTTATCTTCTGGGCTAGCGGGAGGTGAGCAGTTCTTC; CDR3aa: CASSLSSGLAGGEQFF
abundance: NA; j_gene: TRBJ1-1; v_gene: TRBV5-4; d_gene: NA; CDR3nt: TGTGCCATCAAAGGGGTGAACACTGAAGCTTTCTTT; CDR3aa: CAIKGVNTEAFF
abundance: NA; j_gene: TRBJ2-3; v_gene: TRBV9; d_gene: NA; CDR3nt: TGTGCCAGCAGCAAATCCACAGTCATAAGCACAGATACGCAGTATTTT; CDR3aa: CASSKSTVISTDTQYF
abundance: NA; j_gene: TRBJ2-7; v_gene: TRBV29-1; d_gene: NA; CDR3nt: TGCAGCGTTGAAACTAGGGAGTACCCCTCCTACGAGCAGTACTTC; CDR3aa: CSVETREYPSYEQYF
abundance: once; j_gene: TRBJ2-5; v_gene: TRBV6-6; d_gene: NA; CDR3nt: TGTGCCAGCGTGGATACGCGGGCTTCTCGAGAGACCCAGTACTTC; CDR3aa: CASVDTRASRETQYF
abundance: NA; j_gene: TRBJ2-6; v_gene: TRBV27; d_gene: TRBD1; CDR3nt: TGTGCTACAACAGGGGCCTCCGGGGCCAACGTCCTGACTTTC; CDR3aa: CATTGASGANVLTF
abundance: NA; j_gene: TRBJ1-4; v_gene: TRBV5-1; d_gene: NA; CDR3nt: TGCGCCAGCAGCGATACAGGGCCCACTAATGAAAAACTGTTTTTT; CDR3aa: CASSDTGPTNEKLFF
abundance: NA; j_gene: TRBJ2-1; v_gene: TRBV11-2; d_gene: NA; CDR3nt: TGTGCCAGCAGCTTAGCACCTGGGACTCGTCAAGACAATGAGCAGTTCTTC; CDR3aa: CASSLAPGTRQDNEQFF
abundance: NA; j_gene: TRBJ2-7; v_gene: TRBV11-2; d_gene: TRBD2; CDR3nt: TGTGCCAGCAGCTTAGGGGGCTACGCGGGAGGTAGGGACGAGCAGTACTTC; CDR3aa: CASSLGGYAGGRDEQYF
abundance: NA; j_gene: TRBJ1-5; v_gene: TRBV21-1; d_gene: NA; CDR3nt: TGTGCCAGCAGCAGACATCCCGGGACAGAGCTTTCTTCAAGCAATCAGCCCCAGCATTTT; CDR3aa: CASSRHPGTELSSSNQPQHF
abundance: NA; j_gene: TRBJ1-4; v_gene: TRBV7-9; d_gene: TRBD1; CDR3nt: TGTGCCAGCAGCCCCCCGGACAGGGGTAATGAAAAACTGTTTTTT; CDR3aa: CASSPPDRGNEKLFF
abundance: NA; j_gene: TRBJ2-7; v_gene: TRBV11-2; d_gene: NA; CDR3nt: TGTGCCCCGCCCCCCGAGAAAGGACAGCCCTACGAGCAGTACTTC; CDR3aa: CAPPPEKGQPYEQYF
abundance: NA; j_gene: TRBJ1-3; v_gene: TRBV4-2; d_gene: NA; CDR3nt: TGTGCCAGCAGCCAAGACGCCGGAGGGAACTCTGGAAACACCATATATTTT; CDR3aa: CASSQDAGGNSGNTIYF
abundance: NA; j_gene: TRBJ2-1; v_gene: TRBV27; d_gene: TRBD1; CDR3nt: TGTGCCAGCGGATACTATTACAGACAGGGAACTACCTACAATGAGCAGTTCTTC; CDR3aa: CASGYYYRQGTTYNEQFF
abundance: NA; j_gene: TRBJ1-2; v_gene: TRBV18; d_gene: TRBD1; CDR3nt: TGTGCCAGCTCAAATTCCGGGACAGGGATCTATGGCTACACCTTC; CDR3aa: CASSNSGTGIYGYTF